The rows below give T cell receptor beta chains drawn from one sample of a study of CD8+ T cells in alopecia areata. Here immunoSEQ multiplex PCR was the method, and the copy in TCRdb shows in-frame clones only, minus some. The sample has 150,000 to 200,000 clones; less than 70% are singletons. Sequences were derived from CD4+ T cells sorted from blood, sampled around week 50, from a patient treated with tofacitinib. These receptor sequences come from a human donor with alopecia areata. The CDR3 runs from the conserved cysteine through the conserved F or W. The order of the fields is CDR3 DNA, CDR3 protein, V gene, D gene, clone size, J gene. A D gene is named only where the DNA matches it firmly. A clone size is listed for some rows: how often the clone was seen (once, few, many), or a class if it is expanded.

CDR3nt: TGTGCCAGCAGCCAAGCTGCGGGGGGGATTTTTGGCTACAATGAGCAGTTCTTC
CDR3aa: CASSQAAGGIFGYNEQFF
v_gene: TRBV14
d_gene: TRBD2
abundance: .
j_gene: TRBJ2-1

CDR3nt: TGTGCCATCGGCGGGGACCGCGGTTTTACCTACGAGCAGTACTTC
CDR3aa: CAIGGDRGFTYEQYF
v_gene: TRBV10-3
d_gene: .
abundance: few
j_gene: TRBJ2-7

CDR3nt: TGTGCCTGGGGGCCCTACAATGAGCAGTTCTTC
CDR3aa: CAWGPYNEQFF
v_gene: TRBV30
d_gene: .
abundance: .
j_gene: TRBJ2-1

CDR3nt: TGTGCCAGCAGTGAATGGAGGCTGGCTGGGGCCAACGTCCTGACTTTC
CDR3aa: CASSEWRLAGANVLTF
v_gene: TRBV6-1
d_gene: .
abundance: .
j_gene: TRBJ2-6

CDR3nt: TGTGCCAGCAGAAGGGACGGCTATGGCTACACCTTC
CDR3aa: CASRRDGYGYTF
v_gene: TRBV6-6
d_gene: .
abundance: .
j_gene: TRBJ1-2

CDR3nt: TGTGCCAGCAGCCTTGTAGAGACCCAGTACTTC
CDR3aa: CASSLVETQYF
v_gene: TRBV6-1
d_gene: .
abundance: .
j_gene: TRBJ2-5

CDR3nt: TGTGCCAGCAGCTTGTTAACGGGCAATGAGCAGTTCTTC
CDR3aa: CASSLLTGNEQFF
v_gene: TRBV5-4
d_gene: .
abundance: few
j_gene: TRBJ2-1

CDR3nt: TGCAGCGCCCACGGGGGGGGCGGCTATGGCTACACCTTC
CDR3aa: CSAHGGGGYGYTF
v_gene: TRBV29-1
d_gene: .
abundance: .
j_gene: TRBJ1-2

CDR3nt: TGCGCCAGCAGCCTTAGCGGGGGGAGCACAGATACGCAGTATTTT
CDR3aa: CASSLSGGSTDTQYF
v_gene: TRBV4-1
d_gene: TRBD2
abundance: .
j_gene: TRBJ2-3

CDR3nt: TGTGCCAGCAGTTACGATTCACCCCTCCACTTT
CDR3aa: CASSYDSPLHF
v_gene: TRBV6-6
d_gene: .
abundance: .
j_gene: TRBJ1-6

CDR3nt: TGTGCCAGCGAACAGGGGTCGCTCGCTTATGGCTACACCTTC
CDR3aa: CASEQGSLAYGYTF
v_gene: TRBV2
d_gene: TRBD1
abundance: .
j_gene: TRBJ1-2

CDR3nt: TGTGCCTGGAGACAGGGGGCGCTGGGCTACACCTTC
CDR3aa: CAWRQGALGYTF
v_gene: TRBV30
d_gene: TRBD1
abundance: .
j_gene: TRBJ1-2

CDR3nt: TGTGCCAGCAGCTTAGTTGACAGGGGGGGCACTGAAGCTTTCTTT
CDR3aa: CASSLVDRGGTEAFF
v_gene: TRBV7-6
d_gene: TRBD1
abundance: .
j_gene: TRBJ1-1

CDR3nt: TGCAGCGTGGAGGGACAGCAGAACACTGAAGCTTTCTTT
CDR3aa: CSVEGQQNTEAFF
v_gene: TRBV29-1
d_gene: TRBD1
abundance: .
j_gene: TRBJ1-1

CDR3nt: TGTGCCTGGAACCGGGGAGAGGCCCTGTACGAGCAGTACTTC
CDR3aa: CAWNRGEALYEQYF
v_gene: TRBV30
d_gene: .
abundance: .
j_gene: TRBJ2-7

CDR3nt: TGTGCCAGCAGCGCCCATGCCGGGACAGGGAGCGGCTACACCTTC
CDR3aa: CASSAHAGTGSGYTF
v_gene: TRBV9
d_gene: TRBD1
abundance: .
j_gene: TRBJ1-2

CDR3nt: TGCGCCAGCAGCCTAGCCGGGACTAGCGGCTACAATGAGCAGTTCTTC
CDR3aa: CASSLAGTSGYNEQFF
v_gene: TRBV5-1
d_gene: TRBD2
abundance: .
j_gene: TRBJ2-1

CDR3nt: TGCAGCGTTGTAACGAGGACCCCCTACGAGCAGTACTTC
CDR3aa: CSVVTRTPYEQYF
v_gene: TRBV29-1
d_gene: .
abundance: once
j_gene: TRBJ2-7

CDR3nt: TGTGCCAGCAGCCTCACCGGGACAGGGAGAGGGGAGACCCAGTACTTC
CDR3aa: CASSLTGTGRGETQYF
v_gene: TRBV7-7
d_gene: TRBD1
abundance: .
j_gene: TRBJ2-5

CDR3nt: TGTGCCACCCTAGGGGAGACCTACGAGCAGTACTTC
CDR3aa: CATLGETYEQYF
v_gene: TRBV19
d_gene: .
abundance: few
j_gene: TRBJ2-7

CDR3nt: TGCGCCAGCAGCTTGAGGCAGGACAATGAGCAGTTCTTC
CDR3aa: CASSLRQDNEQFF
v_gene: TRBV5-1
d_gene: .
abundance: .
j_gene: TRBJ2-1

CDR3nt: TGCGCCAGCAGCCCCGATGGTCAGCCCCAGCATTTT
CDR3aa: CASSPDGQPQHF
v_gene: TRBV5-1
d_gene: .
abundance: .
j_gene: TRBJ1-5

CDR3nt: TGTGCCTGGAGTCCACCCGGGAGGGACTTCTACAATGAGCAGTTCTTC
CDR3aa: CAWSPPGRDFYNEQFF
v_gene: TRBV30
d_gene: TRBD2
abundance: .
j_gene: TRBJ2-1

CDR3nt: TGTGCCAGCAGCTTAGAGTGGGCGCAGTATTTT
CDR3aa: CASSLEWAQYF
v_gene: TRBV7-2
d_gene: .
abundance: few
j_gene: TRBJ2-3

CDR3nt: TGTGCCAGCAGCCCCCACGGCCCGGGACTACAAGAGACCCAGTACTTC
CDR3aa: CASSPHGPGLQETQYF
v_gene: TRBV11-3
d_gene: TRBD2
abundance: .
j_gene: TRBJ2-5

CDR3nt: TGTGCCAGCAGTTACTACCCTCCCGGTAGCGGGGTCGAGCAGTACTTC
CDR3aa: CASSYYPPGSGVEQYF
v_gene: TRBV6-6
d_gene: TRBD2
abundance: once
j_gene: TRBJ2-7

CDR3nt: TGTGCCAGCAGCGAAGGACAGGGAAGGAATACGCAGTATTTT
CDR3aa: CASSEGQGRNTQYF
v_gene: TRBV7-9
d_gene: TRBD1
abundance: .
j_gene: TRBJ2-3

CDR3nt: TGCGCCAGCAGCTTAACGGGACAAATGAACACTGAAGCTTTCTTT
CDR3aa: CASSLTGQMNTEAFF
v_gene: TRBV5-1
d_gene: .
abundance: .
j_gene: TRBJ1-1

CDR3nt: TGCAGCGTGGTACAGGGGCGGGACGAGCAGTACTTC
CDR3aa: CSVVQGRDEQYF
v_gene: TRBV29-1
d_gene: TRBD1
abundance: few
j_gene: TRBJ2-7

CDR3nt: TGTGCCAGCAGCACAGATTTTTACGAGCAGTACTTC
CDR3aa: CASSTDFYEQYF
v_gene: TRBV6-6
d_gene: .
abundance: .
j_gene: TRBJ2-7

CDR3nt: TGTGCCTGGATCCATACGCAGGGCCATGGCTACACCTTC
CDR3aa: CAWIHTQGHGYTF
v_gene: TRBV30
d_gene: .
abundance: few
j_gene: TRBJ1-2

CDR3nt: TGTGCCAGCAGCCGGGACAGCAACTATGGCTACACCTTC
CDR3aa: CASSRDSNYGYTF
v_gene: TRBV2
d_gene: TRBD1
abundance: .
j_gene: TRBJ1-2

CDR3nt: TGTGCCAGCAGTTCCCACTCCCTGGGGGGGCCCAATCAGCCCCAGCATTTT
CDR3aa: CASSSHSLGGPNQPQHF
v_gene: TRBV27
d_gene: .
abundance: .
j_gene: TRBJ1-5

CDR3nt: TGCAGCGTTGAAGAGAACAGAAAAGAGACCCAGTACTTC
CDR3aa: CSVEENRKETQYF
v_gene: TRBV29-1
d_gene: .
abundance: few
j_gene: TRBJ2-5

CDR3nt: TGTGCCTGGAGTGTCGACGGGACACCGGTTTTCGGGCAGTTCTTC
CDR3aa: CAWSVDGTPVFGQFF
v_gene: TRBV30
d_gene: .
abundance: .
j_gene: TRBJ2-1

CDR3nt: TGTGCCAGCAATTGGGACCGTAATCAGCCCCAGCATTTT
CDR3aa: CASNWDRNQPQHF
v_gene: TRBV2
d_gene: .
abundance: .
j_gene: TRBJ1-5

CDR3nt: TGCAGCGTGGATAAAAGCGGGGTCCAAGAGACCCAGTACTTC
CDR3aa: CSVDKSGVQETQYF
v_gene: TRBV29-1
d_gene: TRBD2
abundance: few
j_gene: TRBJ2-5

CDR3nt: TGTGCCAGCAGCTCACAATCAGGAGGGGGCACAGATACGCAGTATTTT
CDR3aa: CASSSQSGGGTDTQYF
v_gene: TRBV7-3
d_gene: .
abundance: .
j_gene: TRBJ2-3

CDR3nt: TGCGCCAGCAGCCAAGATCGAACAGGGAGACGCTACACCTTC
CDR3aa: CASSQDRTGRRYTF
v_gene: TRBV4-1
d_gene: .
abundance: .
j_gene: TRBJ1-2

CDR3nt: TGTGCCAGCAGCGTAGACACCCTGGCCTATGGCTACACCTTC
CDR3aa: CASSVDTLAYGYTF
v_gene: TRBV25-1
d_gene: .
abundance: .
j_gene: TRBJ1-2

CDR3nt: TGTGCCAGCAGCTTCGGCAGGACAAATGAAAAACTGTTTTTT
CDR3aa: CASSFGRTNEKLFF
v_gene: TRBV7-8
d_gene: .
abundance: .
j_gene: TRBJ1-4

CDR3nt: TGTGCCAGCAGTTTACCCCCGGGACAGGTATTCTTC
CDR3aa: CASSLPPGQVFF
v_gene: TRBV27
d_gene: TRBD1
abundance: .
j_gene: TRBJ2-1

CDR3nt: TGTGCCAGTAGTCGCCTAGCGGGGGGCTACGAGCAGTACTTC
CDR3aa: CASSRLAGGYEQYF
v_gene: TRBV19
d_gene: TRBD2
abundance: few
j_gene: TRBJ2-7

CDR3nt: TGTGCCACACAGGGGCCCTACACTGAAGCTTTCTTT
CDR3aa: CATQGPYTEAFF
v_gene: TRBV6-5
d_gene: TRBD1
abundance: .
j_gene: TRBJ1-1

CDR3nt: TGCGCCAGCAGTGCCCACAGAGGCCACTACGAGCAGTACTTC
CDR3aa: CASSAHRGHYEQYF
v_gene: TRBV10-2
d_gene: .
abundance: once
j_gene: TRBJ2-7

CDR3nt: TGTGCCTGGAGGGCAAACACTGAAGCTTTCTTT
CDR3aa: CAWRANTEAFF
v_gene: TRBV30
d_gene: .
abundance: .
j_gene: TRBJ1-1

CDR3nt: TGCGCCAGCAGCTTGGGAGACCGCTACGAGCAGTACTTC
CDR3aa: CASSLGDRYEQYF
v_gene: TRBV5-1
d_gene: .
abundance: .
j_gene: TRBJ2-7

CDR3nt: TGTGCCAGCAGCTTGGGATTCGGCAGGCGGAACACTGAAGCTTTCTTT
CDR3aa: CASSLGFGRRNTEAFF
v_gene: TRBV13
d_gene: .
abundance: .
j_gene: TRBJ1-1

CDR3nt: TGCAGCTCAAATGGCGGGAGCGGAGATACGCAGTATTTT
CDR3aa: CSSNGGSGDTQYF
v_gene: TRBV29-1
d_gene: TRBD2
abundance: .
j_gene: TRBJ2-3

CDR3nt: TGCGCCAGCAGCCCAGGAGTTCCAGGACAGGCGAAACTGCTCTCTGGAAACACCATATATTTT
CDR3aa: CASSPGVPGQAKLLSGNTIYF
v_gene: TRBV5-1
d_gene: TRBD1
abundance: few
j_gene: TRBJ1-3

CDR3nt: TGTGCCAGCAGCTTAGGGGACAGATGGGATGAAGCTTTCTTT
CDR3aa: CASSLGDRWDEAFF
v_gene: TRBV7-9
d_gene: TRBD1
abundance: .
j_gene: TRBJ1-1

CDR3nt: TGCAGCGTCTCTGGCAGGGCAAACTATGGCTACACCTTC
CDR3aa: CSVSGRANYGYTF
v_gene: TRBV29-1
d_gene: .
abundance: .
j_gene: TRBJ1-2

CDR3nt: TGCAGCGCTAGACAGGGGTTGGGTGAAGCTTTCTTT
CDR3aa: CSARQGLGEAFF
v_gene: TRBV29-1
d_gene: TRBD1
abundance: few
j_gene: TRBJ1-1

CDR3nt: TGCAGCGTCCACCGGGCGGGGGGAGTGAATGAGCAGTTCTTC
CDR3aa: CSVHRAGGVNEQFF
v_gene: TRBV29-1
d_gene: TRBD2
abundance: .
j_gene: TRBJ2-1

CDR3nt: TGTGCCAGTAGTATGGGGACAGCACCCCGCTACACCTTC
CDR3aa: CASSMGTAPRYTF
v_gene: TRBV19
d_gene: TRBD1
abundance: few
j_gene: TRBJ1-2

CDR3nt: TGTGCCAGCTGGGACAGGGCTGAAGCTTTCTTT
CDR3aa: CASWDRAEAFF
v_gene: TRBV18
d_gene: TRBD1
abundance: .
j_gene: TRBJ1-1

CDR3nt: TGCGCCAGCAGCCAAGGAGCAGCATCAGGGATCGACACTGAAGCTTTCTTT
CDR3aa: CASSQGAASGIDTEAFF
v_gene: TRBV4-3
d_gene: .
abundance: .
j_gene: TRBJ1-1

CDR3nt: TGTGCCAGCAGCCTCCTTAGCGGGGGAGACCAAGAGACCCAGTACTTC
CDR3aa: CASSLLSGGDQETQYF
v_gene: TRBV5-6
d_gene: TRBD2
abundance: .
j_gene: TRBJ2-5

CDR3nt: TGTGCCAGTGGGGTGGGCAATCAGCCCCAGCATTTT
CDR3aa: CASGVGNQPQHF
v_gene: TRBV25-1
d_gene: .
abundance: once
j_gene: TRBJ1-5